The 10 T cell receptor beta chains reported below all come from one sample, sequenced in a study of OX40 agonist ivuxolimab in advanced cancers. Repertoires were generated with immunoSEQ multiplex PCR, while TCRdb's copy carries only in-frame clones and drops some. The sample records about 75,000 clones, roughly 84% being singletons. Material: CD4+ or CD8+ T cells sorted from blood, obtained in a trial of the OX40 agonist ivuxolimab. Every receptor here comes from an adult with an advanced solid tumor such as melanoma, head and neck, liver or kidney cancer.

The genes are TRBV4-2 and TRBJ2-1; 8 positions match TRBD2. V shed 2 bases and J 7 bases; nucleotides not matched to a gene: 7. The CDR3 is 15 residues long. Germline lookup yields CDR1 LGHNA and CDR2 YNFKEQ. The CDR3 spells CASSQTGGPRNEQFF. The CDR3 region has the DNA TGTGCCAGCAGCCAAACGGGAGGGCCGAGGAATGAGCAGTTCTTC.

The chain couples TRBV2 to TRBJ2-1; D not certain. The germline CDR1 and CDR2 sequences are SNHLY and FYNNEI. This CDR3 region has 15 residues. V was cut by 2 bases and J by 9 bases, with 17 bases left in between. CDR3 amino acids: CASSESDQAFGEQFF. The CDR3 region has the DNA TGTGCCAGCAGTGAATCGGACCAGGCTTTCGGTGAGCAGTTCTTC. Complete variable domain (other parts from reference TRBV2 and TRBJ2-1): EPEVTQTPSHQVTQMGQEVILRCVPISNHLYFYWYRQILGQKVEFLVSFYNNEISEKSEIFDDQFSVERPDGSNFTLKIRSTKLEDSAMYFCASSESDQAFGEQFFGPGTRLTVL.

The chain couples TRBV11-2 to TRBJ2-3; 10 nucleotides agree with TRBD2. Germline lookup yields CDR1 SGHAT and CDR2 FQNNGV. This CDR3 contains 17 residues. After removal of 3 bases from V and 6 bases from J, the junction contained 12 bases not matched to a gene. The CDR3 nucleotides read TGTGCCAGCAGCTTTAGCCAGGGGCTAGCGGGAGTCGATACGCAGTATTTT. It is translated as CASSFSQGLAGVDTQYF.

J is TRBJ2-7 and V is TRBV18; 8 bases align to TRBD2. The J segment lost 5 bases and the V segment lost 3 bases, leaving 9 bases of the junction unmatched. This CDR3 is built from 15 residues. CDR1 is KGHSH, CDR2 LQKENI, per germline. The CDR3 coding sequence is TGTGCCAGCTCACCCCTGGGTAGCGGGACCCACGAGCAGTACTTC. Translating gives CASSPLGSGTHEQYF. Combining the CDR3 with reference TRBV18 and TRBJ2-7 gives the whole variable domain NAGVMQNPRHLVRRRGQEARLRCSPMKGHSHVYWYRQLPEEGLKFMVYLQKENIIDESGMPKERFSAEFPKEGPSILRIQQVVRGDSAAYFCASSPLGSGTHEQYFGPGTRLTVT.

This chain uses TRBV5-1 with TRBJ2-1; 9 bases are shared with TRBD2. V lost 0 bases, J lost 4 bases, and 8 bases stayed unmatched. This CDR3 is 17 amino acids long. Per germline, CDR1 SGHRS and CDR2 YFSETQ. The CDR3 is CASSLVGGRATYNEQFF. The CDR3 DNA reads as TGCGCCAGCAGCTTGGTTGGCGGGAGGGCCACTTACAATGAGCAGTTCTTC.

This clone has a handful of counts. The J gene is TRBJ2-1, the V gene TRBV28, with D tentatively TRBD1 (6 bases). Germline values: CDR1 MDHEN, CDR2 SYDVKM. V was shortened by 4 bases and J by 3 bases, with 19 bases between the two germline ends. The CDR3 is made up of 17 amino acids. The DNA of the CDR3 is TGTGCCAGCAGTTCCCCATCCCGGCCAGGGGACTACAATGAGCAGTTCTTC. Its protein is CASSSPSRPGDYNEQFF.

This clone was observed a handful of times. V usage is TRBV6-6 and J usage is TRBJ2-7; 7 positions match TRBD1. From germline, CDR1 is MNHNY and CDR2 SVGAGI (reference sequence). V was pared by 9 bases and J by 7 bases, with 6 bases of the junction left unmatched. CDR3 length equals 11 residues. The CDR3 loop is CASEGASEQYF. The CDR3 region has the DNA TGTGCCAGTGAGGGGGCGAGTGAGCAGTACTTC.

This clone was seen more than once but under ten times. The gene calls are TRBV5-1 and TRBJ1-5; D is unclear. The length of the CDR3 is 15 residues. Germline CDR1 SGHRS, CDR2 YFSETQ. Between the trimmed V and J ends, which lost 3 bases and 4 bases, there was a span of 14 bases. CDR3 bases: TGCGCCAGCAGCTCCGAAGGGCTAATTAATCAGCCCCAGCATTTT. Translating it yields CASSSEGLINQPQHF.

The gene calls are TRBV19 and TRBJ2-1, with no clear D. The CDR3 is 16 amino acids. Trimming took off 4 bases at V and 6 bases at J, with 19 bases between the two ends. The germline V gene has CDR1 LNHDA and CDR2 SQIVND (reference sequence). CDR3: CASSTRLLTLGNEQFF. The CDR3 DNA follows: TGTGCCAGTAGTACCCGACTCCTGACGCTCGGCAATGAGCAGTTCTTC.

This CDR3 reads CATAVASGTAEQYF. DNA of the CDR3: TGTGCCACAGCAGTAGCTAGCGGGACGGCCGAGCAGTACTTC. The chain joins TRBV2 to TRBJ2-7; 9 bases are a match to TRBD2. The CDR3 sequence is 14 residues long. The ends lost 10 bases at V and 6 bases at J; junction bases unmatched: 13. Germline V CDR1 and CDR2: SNHLY, FYNNEI.